This T cell receptor beta chain derives from a study of PD-1 blockade in mismatch repair-deficient tumors. All patients were mismatch repair deficient, assessed by either PCR or immunohistochemistry. With respect to this clone: This specimen includes other DNA sequences encoding the same CDR3.

This CDR3 has 13 amino acids. The germline V gene encodes CDR1 SGDLS and CDR2 YYNGEE. Trimming cost V 4 bases and J 0 bases, with 6 bases left between them. Only in-frame clones appear in the TCRdb table, and some are missing; sequencing was by immunoSEQ multiplex PCR. This sample yields under 95,000 clones, of which about 84% are seen a single time; roughly 2.5% belongs to the top ten. The sequence came from an adult with mismatch repair-deficient cancer. The chain recombines TRBV9 with TRBJ2-3; D gene unclear. This specimen consisted of peripheral blood, obtained 12 weeks after starting pembrolizumab. The CDR3 spells CASSPPSTDTQYF. CDR3 in DNA: TGTGCCAGCAGCCCCCCTAGCACAGATACGCAGTATTTT.